This T cell receptor beta chain was identified during a study of blood T cell repertoires in COVID-19. Study details: Sites in the United States, Italy and Spain provided acute and convalescent COVID-19 samples. Nucleic acid was either cDNA or gDNA, and it came from T cells, B-cell-depleted T cells, or PBMCs.

How the authors handled the data: Estimated nucleated cell counts came from reference gene primer amplification. Method: immunoSEQ multiplex PCR; TCRdb's copy keeps in-frame clones and lacks some. Clonal size and the V and J genes are those of that table, whereas D and trimming came from the DNA. Of 150,000 to 200,000 clones in the sample, almost 90% were seen once. The CDR3 is 14 residues long. The germline V gene encodes CDR1 MGHRA and CDR2 YSYEKL. V was shortened by 1 base and J by 4 bases, with 10 bases between the two germline ends. Sequences were obtained from peripheral blood. This clonotype originated in a man aged 45 to 65 with acute or convalescent COVID-19. The rearrangement uses TRBV4-1 and TRBJ2-5, with D possibly TRBD1 on 5 matching bases. As DNA, the CDR3 is TGCGCCAGCAGCCAAGTGGCAGGGCCAGAGACCCAGTACTTC. It yields the protein CASSQVAGPETQYF.